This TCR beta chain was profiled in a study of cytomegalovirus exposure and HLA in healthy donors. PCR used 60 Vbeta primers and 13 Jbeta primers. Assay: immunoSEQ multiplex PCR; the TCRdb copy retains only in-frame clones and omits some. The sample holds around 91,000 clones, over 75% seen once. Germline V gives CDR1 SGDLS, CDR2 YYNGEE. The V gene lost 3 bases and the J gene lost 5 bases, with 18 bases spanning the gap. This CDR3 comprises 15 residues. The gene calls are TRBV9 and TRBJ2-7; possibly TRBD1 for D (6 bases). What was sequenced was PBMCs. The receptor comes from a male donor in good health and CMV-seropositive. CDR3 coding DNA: TGTGCCAGCAGCGGTGATTTGAACAGGGAGCACGAGCAGTACTTC. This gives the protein CASSGDLNREHEQYF.